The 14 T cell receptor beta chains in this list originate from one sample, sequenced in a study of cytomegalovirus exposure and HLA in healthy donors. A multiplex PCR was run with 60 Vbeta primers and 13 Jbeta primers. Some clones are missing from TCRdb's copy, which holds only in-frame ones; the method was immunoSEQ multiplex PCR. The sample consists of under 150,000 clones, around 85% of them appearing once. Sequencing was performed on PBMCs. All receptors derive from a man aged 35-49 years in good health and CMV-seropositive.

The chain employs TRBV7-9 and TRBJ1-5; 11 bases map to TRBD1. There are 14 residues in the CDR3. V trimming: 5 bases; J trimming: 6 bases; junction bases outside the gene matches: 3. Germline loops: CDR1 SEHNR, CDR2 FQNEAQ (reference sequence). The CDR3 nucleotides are TGTGCCAGCAGCGCCGGGACAGGGGGTCAGCCCCAGCATTTT. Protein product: CASSAGTGGQPQHF.

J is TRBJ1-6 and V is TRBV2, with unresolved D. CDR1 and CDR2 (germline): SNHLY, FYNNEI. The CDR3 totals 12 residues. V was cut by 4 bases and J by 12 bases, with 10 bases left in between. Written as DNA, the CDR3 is TGTGCCAGCAGTGGTCTCAGCGGACCCCTCCACTTT. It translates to CASSGLSGPLHF.

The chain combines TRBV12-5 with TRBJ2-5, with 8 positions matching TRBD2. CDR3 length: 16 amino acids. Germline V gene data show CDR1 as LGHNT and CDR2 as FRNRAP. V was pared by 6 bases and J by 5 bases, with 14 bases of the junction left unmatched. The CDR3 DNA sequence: TGTGCTAGTGGAACGGGGGCTAGCGGGTTAGGGGAGACCCAGTACTTC. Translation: CASGTGASGLGETQYF.

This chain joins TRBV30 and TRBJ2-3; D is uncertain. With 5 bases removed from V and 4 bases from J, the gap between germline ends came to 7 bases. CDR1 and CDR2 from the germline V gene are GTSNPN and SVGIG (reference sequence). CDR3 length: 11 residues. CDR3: CAWAESDTQYF. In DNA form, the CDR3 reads TGTGCCTGGGCGGAGTCAGATACGCAGTATTTT.

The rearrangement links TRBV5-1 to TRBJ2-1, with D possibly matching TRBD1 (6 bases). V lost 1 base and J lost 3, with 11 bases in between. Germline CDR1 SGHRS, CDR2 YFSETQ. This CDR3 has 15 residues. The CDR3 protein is CASSLIGQSYNEQFF. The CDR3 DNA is TGCGCCAGCAGCTTGATAGGACAGAGCTACAATGAGCAGTTCTTC.

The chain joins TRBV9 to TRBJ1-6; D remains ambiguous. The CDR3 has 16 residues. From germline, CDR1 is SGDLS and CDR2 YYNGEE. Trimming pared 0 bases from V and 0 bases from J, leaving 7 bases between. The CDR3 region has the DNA TGTGCCAGCAGCGTAGGTACTACCTCCTATAATTCACCCCTCCACTTT. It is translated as CASSVGTTSYNSPLHF.

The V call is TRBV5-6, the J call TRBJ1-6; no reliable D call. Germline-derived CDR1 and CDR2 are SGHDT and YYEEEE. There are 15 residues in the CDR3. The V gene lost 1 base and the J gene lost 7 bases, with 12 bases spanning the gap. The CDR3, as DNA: TGTGCCAGCAGCTTGAGGAACAGAATCAATTCACCCCTCCACTTT. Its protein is CASSLRNRINSPLHF.

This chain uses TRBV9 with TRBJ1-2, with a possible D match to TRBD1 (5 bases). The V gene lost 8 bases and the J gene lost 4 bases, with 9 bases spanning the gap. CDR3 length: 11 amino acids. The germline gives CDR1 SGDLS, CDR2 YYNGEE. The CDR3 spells CASRDFYGYTF. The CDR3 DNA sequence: TGTGCCAGTAGGGACTTCTATGGCTACACCTTC.

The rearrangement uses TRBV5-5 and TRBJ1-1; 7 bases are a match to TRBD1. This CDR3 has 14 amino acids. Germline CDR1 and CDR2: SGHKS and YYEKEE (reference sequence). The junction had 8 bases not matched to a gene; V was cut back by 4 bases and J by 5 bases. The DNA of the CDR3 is TGTGCCAGCAGCGGGACAGTCGGGGGTACTGAAGCTTTCTTT. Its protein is CASSGTVGGTEAFF.

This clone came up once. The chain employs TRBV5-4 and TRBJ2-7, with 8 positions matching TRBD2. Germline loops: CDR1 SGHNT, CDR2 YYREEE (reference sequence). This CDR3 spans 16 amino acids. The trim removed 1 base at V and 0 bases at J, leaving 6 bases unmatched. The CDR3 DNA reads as TGTGCCAGCAGCTTGACCAGCGGGAGATTCTCCTACGAGCAGTACTTC. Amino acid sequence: CASSLTSGRFSYEQYF.

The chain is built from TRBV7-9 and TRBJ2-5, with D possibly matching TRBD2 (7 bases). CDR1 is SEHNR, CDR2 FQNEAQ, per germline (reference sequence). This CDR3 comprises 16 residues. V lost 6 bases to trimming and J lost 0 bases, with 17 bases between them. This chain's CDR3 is CASRPGDYSYQETQYF. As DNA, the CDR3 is TGTGCCAGCAGACCAGGGGACTACTCGTACCAAGAGACCCAGTACTTC.

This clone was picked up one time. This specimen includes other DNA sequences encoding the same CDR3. The CDR3 here is CAWSQGSGANVLTF. Written as DNA, the CDR3 is TGTGCCTGGAGTCAGGGTTCTGGGGCCAACGTCCTGACTTTC. The chain uses TRBV30 and TRBJ2-6; TRBD1 might be the D (5 bases). CDR1 is GTSNPN, CDR2 SVGIG, per germline (reference sequence). The CDR3 is 14 amino acids. The V end lost 2 bases, the J end lost 1 base, and 6 bases lay between the germline ends.

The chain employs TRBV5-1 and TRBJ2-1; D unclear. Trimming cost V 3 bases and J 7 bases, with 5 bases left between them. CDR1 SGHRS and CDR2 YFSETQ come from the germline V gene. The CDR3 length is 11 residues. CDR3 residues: CASSSRNEQFF. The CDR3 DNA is TGCGCCAGCAGCTCCCGGAATGAGCAGTTCTTC.

The DNA of the CDR3 is TGTGCCAGCAGCTTCAGGAGGGAAGCCGGGGAGCTGTTTTTT. This gives the protein CASSFRREAGELFF. J is TRBJ2-2 and V is TRBV7-3, with TRBD2 as a possible D gene (6 bases). Trimming pared 3 bases from V and 6 bases from J, leaving 11 bases between. In germline, CDR1 is SGHTA, CDR2 FQGTGA. This CDR3 comprises 14 residues.